The rows below give T cell receptor beta chains drawn from one sample of a study of technical replicates of blood from a handful of donors. Produced via immunoSEQ multiplex PCR; TCRdb's table is partial and in-frame only. The table lists roughly 79,000 clones, roughly four fifths of them singletons. Sequencing was performed on PBMCs. The receptor source for this set is a human donor in good health. Some clones in this sample may be carry-over from other donors' samples. The CDR3 runs from the conserved cysteine through the conserved F or W. A D gene is named only where the DNA matches it firmly. Rows may omit the clone size; those that give it use once, few, many or a size class.

-,TRBJ1-5,TRBV9,-,CASSQSGGNQPQHF,TGTGCCAGCAGCCAATCAGGGGGCAATCAGCCCCAGCATTTT
-,TRBJ1-1,TRBV27,-,CASSLQGSTEAFF,TGTGCCAGCAGTTTACAGGGGTCCACTGAAGCTTTCTTT
many,TRBJ1-2,TRBV4-1,-,CASSQDTRAPSYGYTF,TGCGCCAGCAGCCAAGATACCCGAGCCCCCTCTTATGGCTACACCTTC
few,TRBJ2-1,TRBV19,TRBD1,CASSGTGGRREQFF,TGTGCCAGTTCCGGGACAGGGGGCCGGCGGGAGCAGTTCTTC
-,TRBJ2-2,TRBV19,-,CASSDTGMGTGELFF,TGTGCCAGTAGTGATACAGGGATGGGCACCGGGGAGCTGTTTTTT
few,TRBJ2-5,TRBV10-3,-,CAIRGRRYQETQYF,TGTGCCATCAGGGGGCGAAGGTACCAAGAGACCCAGTACTTC
few,TRBJ2-7,TRBV7-2,TRBD2,CASSQTSGPYEQYF,TGTGCCAGCAGCCAGACTAGCGGGCCGTACGAGCAGTACTTC
few,TRBJ2-3,TRBV4-2,-,CASSLVTGESTDTQYF,TGTGCCAGCAGCCTAGTCACCGGGGAAAGCACAGATACGCAGTATTTT
few,TRBJ2-1,TRBV13,TRBD2,CASSFWAGGPYGNNEQFF,TGTGCCAGCAGCTTCTGGGCGGGAGGGCCTTACGGGAACAATGAGCAGTTCTTC
-,TRBJ2-7,TRBV6-6,TRBD2,CASRHTTSGEYEQYF,TGTGCCAGCAGACACACAACTAGCGGGGAGTACGAGCAGTACTTC
-,TRBJ2-2,TRBV29-1,TRBD1,CSVARGRTGELFF,TGCAGCGTTGCCAGGGGGCGCACCGGGGAGCTGTTTTTT
-,TRBJ2-7,TRBV30,TRBD1,CAWAWTGVYEQYF,TGTGCCTGGGCCTGGACAGGGGTCTACGAGCAGTACTTC
-,TRBJ2-7,TRBV5-1,TRBD2,CASSVGGAGASGEQYF,TGCGCCAGCAGCGTCGGGGGAGCGGGGGCATCCGGCGAGCAGTACTTC
once,TRBJ2-1,TRBV4-2,TRBD2,CASSPSPSGRFDEQFF,TGTGCCAGCAGCCCAAGTCCAAGCGGGAGGTTCGATGAGCAGTTCTTC
-,TRBJ1-2,TRBV7-9,-,CASSFGRGGNYGYTF,TGTGCCAGCAGCTTTGGACGGGGTGGGAACTATGGCTACACCTTC
-,TRBJ2-3,TRBV5-6,TRBD2,CASRLSGGGTDTQYF,TGTGCCAGCAGGCTTAGCGGGGGGGGCACAGATACGCAGTATTTT
-,TRBJ2-7,TRBV6-6,-,CASALRGRSHYEQYF,TGTGCCAGCGCTTTAAGGGGTCGGTCTCATTACGAGCAGTACTTC
-,TRBJ2-7,TRBV19,-,CASSTDVGAQAEQYF,TGTGCCAGTAGTACGGACGTAGGGGCCCAGGCCGAGCAGTACTTC
-,TRBJ2-6,TRBV5-6,TRBD1,CATWTGGRGANVLTF,TGTGCCACTTGGACAGGGGGGAGGGGGGCCAACGTCCTGACTTTC
-,TRBJ2-1,TRBV6-4,TRBD2,CASSDGTSNEQFF,TGTGCCAGCAGTGACGGGACTAGCAATGAGCAGTTCTTC
-,TRBJ2-7,TRBV5-1,TRBD2,CASSKTSESYEQYF,TGCGCCAGCAGCAAGACTAGCGAATCCTACGAGCAGTACTTC
-,TRBJ2-3,TRBV9,-,CASSISGLYTDTQYF,TGTGCCAGCAGCATTAGCGGACTATACACAGATACGCAGTATTTT
once,TRBJ2-7,TRBV15,-,CATSRDKRAGSIPYEQYF,TGTGCCACCAGCAGAGATAAGCGGGCAGGGTCTATTCCCTACGAGCAGTACTTC
-,TRBJ2-7,TRBV19,TRBD2,CATRTGGPGYEQYF,TGTGCCACTCGAACGGGGGGGCCCGGTTACGAGCAGTACTTC
-,TRBJ2-2,TRBV6-6,-,CASSYSQNTGELFF,TGTGCCAGCAGTTATAGCCAGAACACCGGGGAGCTGTTTTTT
once,TRBJ2-1,TRBV7-9,TRBD2,CASSLGLTSGRLDEQFF,TGTGCCAGCAGCTTAGGCTTGACTAGCGGGAGATTGGATGAGCAGTTCTTC
medium-sized,TRBJ2-1,TRBV6-1,TRBD2,CASSESIAGGLNEQFF,TGTGCCAGCAGTGAGTCGATAGCGGGGGGGTTAAATGAGCAGTTCTTC
-,TRBJ2-7,TRBV7-2,-,CASSHATGQDRNYEQYF,TGTGCCAGCAGCCATGCCACAGGCCAGGACAGAAACTACGAGCAGTACTTC
few,TRBJ2-7,TRBV29-1,TRBD2,CSVEGRLAGAHYEQYF,TGCAGCGTTGAAGGTCGACTAGCGGGGGCACACTACGAGCAGTACTTC
-,TRBJ2-3,TRBV15,TRBD2,CATSRELAGGPGTDTQYF,TGTGCCACCAGCAGAGAGCTAGCGGGAGGGCCTGGCACAGATACGCAGTATTTT